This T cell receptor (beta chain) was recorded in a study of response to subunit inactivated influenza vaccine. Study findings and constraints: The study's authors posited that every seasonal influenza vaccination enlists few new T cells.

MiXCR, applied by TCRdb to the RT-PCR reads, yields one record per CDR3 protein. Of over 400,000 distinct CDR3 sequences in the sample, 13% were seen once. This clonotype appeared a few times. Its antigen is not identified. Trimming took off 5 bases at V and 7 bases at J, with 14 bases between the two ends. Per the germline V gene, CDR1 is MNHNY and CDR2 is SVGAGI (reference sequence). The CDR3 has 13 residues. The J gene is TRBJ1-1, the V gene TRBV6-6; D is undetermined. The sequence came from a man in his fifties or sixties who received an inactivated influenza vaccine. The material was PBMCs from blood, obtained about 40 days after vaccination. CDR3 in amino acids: CASSPGGMGEAFF. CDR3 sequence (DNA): TGTGCCAGCAGTCCCGGAGGGATGGGTGAAGCTTTCTTT.